The 27 T cell receptor beta chains given below trace back to one sample, sequenced in a study of cytomegalovirus exposure and HLA in healthy donors (TCRdb year 2017). Receptor libraries were prepared by the immunoSEQ multiplex PCR assay. TCRdb stores this immuneACCESS table with in-frame sequences only. Part of the clones is absent; in the studies checked, under half of the shortfall reflects unresolved V genes, and no reason is known for the rest. The sample includes approximately 280,000 clones, with around 86% observed a single time. Together, the top ten hold more than 0.8% of the sample. The sample was PBMCs. These receptors were taken from a woman between 18 and 30 years old in good health and CMV-seronegative.

The chain uses TRBV6-6 and TRBJ2-7, with D hard to call. Germline CDR1 and CDR2: MNHNY and SVGAGI (reference sequence). The germline V and J ends were trimmed by 0 bases and 0 bases, with 6 bases remaining between them. This CDR3 contains 14 residues. The CDR3 loop reads CASSYSTNSYEQYF. Written as DNA, the CDR3 is TGTGCCAGCAGTTACTCGACAAACTCCTACGAGCAGTACTTC.

The chain is built from TRBV7-8 and TRBJ1-5; a weak D match, TRBD1 (5 bases). V lost 8 bases and J 0 bases, leaving 17 bases between the germline ends. The germline CDR1 and CDR2 sequences are SGHVS and FQNEAQ. CDR3 length: 16 residues. Here the CDR3 DNA reads TGTGCCAGCTCCGGCTGGACACCTTATAGCAATCAGCCCCAGCATTTT. Protein product: CASSGWTPYSNQPQHF.

The CDR3 bases are TGTGCCAGCAGCGCGTCGACAGGGCCCTACAATGAGCAGTTCTTC. Residues: CASSASTGPYNEQFF. The rearrangement links TRBV9 to TRBJ2-1, with 7 positions matching TRBD1. Germline V gene data show CDR1 as SGDLS and CDR2 as YYNGEE. This CDR3 comprises 15 residues. After removal of 3 bases from V and 2 bases from J, the junction contained 5 bases not matched to a gene.

The V and J genes are TRBV5-4 and TRBJ2-3; 7 positions match TRBD2. The CDR3 has 16 residues. CDR1 SGHNT and CDR2 YYREEE come from the germline V gene (reference sequence). Trimming cost V 1 base and J 4 bases; bases outside gene matches: 9. In DNA, the CDR3 is TGTGCCAGCAGCTTGAGTGCCGGGGGGAGGGCAGATACGCAGTATTTT. It encodes CASSLSAGGRADTQYF.

This chain links TRBV5-1 with TRBJ1-5; a possible D gene is TRBD1 (5 bases). The CDR3 spans 16 residues. Trimming pared 0 bases from V and 6 bases from J, leaving 16 bases between. Germline CDR1 and CDR2: SGHRS and YFSETQ. The CDR3 sequence is CASSLGQSGSGQPQHF. Written as DNA, the CDR3 is TGCGCCAGCAGCTTGGGCCAGTCAGGGTCCGGTCAGCCCCAGCATTTT.

The rearrangement joins TRBV10-3 to TRBJ1-3; perhaps TRBD1 as D (6 bases). The CDR3 runs 13 residues. Germline V gene lookup returns CDR1 ENHRY and CDR2 SYGVKD. Trimming took 8 bases from V and 0 from J, leaving 8 bases between them. The CDR3, as DNA: TGTGCCATCGGGGGCATCTCTGGAAACACCATATATTTT. It specifies CAIGGISGNTIYF.

The chain employs TRBV28 and TRBJ2-6, with TRBD1 as a possible D gene (5 bases). The CDR3 runs 19 residues. CDR1 is MDHEN and CDR2 is SYDVKM in the germline V gene. Trimming cost V 6 bases and J 0 bases, with 21 bases left between them. The DNA for the CDR3 is TGTGCCAGCAGCCCCTGGGGCCGGGCCCTTGTCTCTGGGGCCAACGTCCTGACTTTC. Its translation is CASSPWGRALVSGANVLTF.

This chain connects TRBV6-1 to TRBJ1-4; no reliable D call. Trimming took off 3 bases at V and 7 bases at J, with 12 bases between the two ends. The CDR3 runs to 14 residues. CDR1 MNHNS and CDR2 SASEGT come from the germline V gene. The CDR3 spells CASSDVRGAEKLFF. In DNA, the CDR3 is TGTGCCAGCAGTGACGTCCGGGGTGCTGAAAAACTGTTTTTT.

This sequence joins TRBV4-1 and TRBJ1-1; weak D call: TRBD1 (6 bases). Germline-derived CDR1 and CDR2 are MGHRA and YSYEKL. V lost 6 bases and J lost 1, with 12 bases in between. The CDR3 is 14 amino acids. The CDR3 region is CASRQDSTNTEAFF. The CDR3, as DNA: TGCGCCAGCAGACAGGACAGCACGAACACTGAAGCTTTCTTT.

The chain uses TRBV2 and TRBJ1-2; 7 bases are shared with TRBD1. The CDR3 is made up of 14 amino acids. Germline-derived CDR1 and CDR2 are SNHLY and FYNNEI. V shed 7 bases, J shed 8 bases, and the junction held 13 bases outside the gene matches. CDR3 loop: CASIRASRTGGYTF. CDR3 DNA sequence: TGTGCCAGCATACGGGCGTCTCGGACAGGCGGCTACACCTTC.

The CDR3 is CASSMGPGTGPHEQYF. CDR3 DNA sequence: TGTGCCAGTAGTATGGGGCCCGGGACAGGGCCCCACGAGCAGTACTTC. The V call is TRBV19, the J call TRBJ2-7; 9 bases match TRBD1. From germline, CDR1 is LNHDA and CDR2 SQIVND (reference sequence). Trimming took 3 bases from V and 5 from J; bases not matched to a gene: 11. CDR3 length: 16 residues.

The chain combines TRBV14 with TRBJ2-1; D not resolved. The length of the CDR3 is 14 residues. CDR1 SGHDN and CDR2 FVKESK come from the germline V gene. Trimming left V 0 bases short and J 9 bases short, with 12 bases between. The CDR3 here is CASSQDRYSPEQFF. The CDR3, as DNA: TGTGCCAGCAGCCAAGATCGTTATAGCCCTGAGCAGTTCTTC.

This clone was seen a few times. The rearrangement joins TRBV6-6 to TRBJ1-2; 7 nucleotides agree with TRBD1. The CDR3 loop spans 12 amino acids. Germline CDR1 is MNHNY and CDR2 is SVGAGI (reference sequence). Trimming removed 5 bases from V and 8 bases from J; junction bases left unmatched: 5. The CDR3 DNA follows: TGTGCCAGCAGTCCGACAGGGAGGGGCTACACCTTC. Translating it yields CASSPTGRGYTF.

The rearrangement links TRBV2 to TRBJ2-5; a weak D match, TRBD1 (6 bases). V was trimmed by 3 bases and J by 4 bases, leaving 12 bases between them. This CDR3 region has 14 residues. The germline gives CDR1 SNHLY, CDR2 FYNNEI. Here the CDR3 reads CASSDGQGPETQYF. CDR3 DNA sequence: TGTGCCAGCAGTGACGGGCAGGGGCCAGAGACCCAGTACTTC.

The genes are TRBV19 and TRBJ2-7; the D is unclear. The CDR3 is 11 residues long. CDR1 is LNHDA and CDR2 is SQIVND in the germline V gene (reference sequence). The germline V and J ends were trimmed by 5 bases and 2 bases, with 4 bases remaining between them. The CDR3 region is CASSGPYEQYF. The CDR3 region has the DNA TGTGCCAGTAGTGGCCCCTACGAGCAGTACTTC. Full variable domain (rest looked up from reference TRBV19 and TRBJ2-7): DGGITQSPKYLFRKEGQNVTLSCEQNLNHDAMYWYRQDPGQGLRLIYYSQIVNDFQKGDIAEGYSVSREKKESFPLTVTSAQKNPTAFYLCASSGPYEQYFGPGTRLTVT.

This chain joins TRBV27 and TRBJ2-7; 14 bases agree with TRBD2. Losses at the gene ends were 5 bases for V and 0 bases for J; bases not matched to a gene: 12. CDR1 is MNHEY and CDR2 is SMNVEV in the germline V gene (reference sequence). The CDR3 length is 19 residues. CDR3 in DNA: TGTGCCAGCAGTACCGCTCCGGGACTAGCGGGGGATCACTCCTACGAGCAGTACTTC. It translates to CASSTAPGLAGDHSYEQYF.

J is TRBJ2-7 and V is TRBV6-5; D gene unclear. The CDR3 is 14 amino acids. Germline V gene sequence: CDR1 MNHEY, CDR2 SVGAGI. V was trimmed by 0 bases and J by 3 bases, leaving 9 bases between them. CDR3: CASSYSNLIYEQYF. The CDR3 DNA is TGTGCCAGCAGTTACTCGAACTTAATCTACGAGCAGTACTTC.

This chain links TRBV27 with TRBJ2-2; TRBD2 agrees at 13 bases. V lost 5 bases and J lost 4; bases outside the gene matches: 10. The CDR3 is 18 amino acids. Per germline, CDR1 MNHEY and CDR2 SMNVEV (reference sequence). CDR3 in amino acids: CASSLLAGGHVGTGELFF. The DNA for the CDR3 is TGTGCCAGCAGTCTACTAGCGGGAGGGCACGTAGGCACCGGGGAGCTGTTTTTT.

The chain recombines TRBV5-1 with TRBJ1-5; 7 bases are shared with TRBD1. Germline values: CDR1 SGHRS, CDR2 YFSETQ. The CDR3 sequence is 15 residues long. The V and J ends lost 4 bases and 0 bases, in that order; junction bases with no gene match: 4. CDR3 DNA sequence: TGCGCCAGCAGCCCGACAGGGATTAGCAATCAGCCCCAGCATTTT. This translates into CASSPTGISNQPQHF.

This sequence joins TRBV28 and TRBJ1-1, with unresolved D. The CDR3 covers 12 residues. V was cut by 8 bases and J by 4 bases, with 11 bases left in between. Germline V gives CDR1 MDHEN, CDR2 SYDVKM. The CDR3 spells CASDGRRTEAFF. DNA for the CDR3: TGTGCCAGCGATGGGAGGCGCACTGAAGCTTTCTTT.

The V call is TRBV4-3, the J call TRBJ1-2, with D maybe TRBD1 (5 bases). Germline CDR1 is LGHNA and CDR2 is YSLEER. V dropped 4 bases and J dropped 2 bases, with 17 bases sitting between them. This CDR3 region has 16 residues. The DNA for the CDR3 is TGCGCCAGCAGCCTCCTAAGCGCGACAGTAAACTATGGCTACACCTTC. It translates to CASSLLSATVNYGYTF.

This clone turned up a few times. The chain uses TRBV6-5 and TRBJ2-3, with D perhaps matching TRBD2 (6 bases). This CDR3 region has 16 residues. Trimming shortened V by 2 bases and J by 0 bases, and 12 bases separated the two germline ends. Germline CDR1 MNHEY, CDR2 SVGAGI. DNA for the CDR3: TGTGCCAGCAGTTACGACGGGGGACCAAGCACAGATACGCAGTATTTT. It encodes CASSYDGGPSTDTQYF.

The J gene is TRBJ2-3, the V gene TRBV7-9; 9 bases fit TRBD2. The CDR3 length is 12 residues. The J segment lost 14 bases and the V segment lost 6 bases, leaving 9 bases of the junction unmatched. Germline V lookup: CDR1 SEHNR, CDR2 FQNEAQ (reference sequence). CDR3 amino acids: CASRMASGKAYF. The DNA of the CDR3 is TGTGCCAGCAGGATGGCTAGCGGGAAGGCGTATTTT. The variable domain in full, with the rest retrieved from reference TRBV7-9 and TRBJ2-3, is DTGVSQNPRHKITKRGQNVTFRCDPISEHNRLYWYRQTLGQGPEFLTYFQNEAQLEKSRLLSDRFSAERPKGSFSTLEIQRTEQGDSAMYLCASRMASGKAYFGPGTRLTVL.

The chain employs TRBV2 and TRBJ1-1; D unclear. Germline CDR1 reads SNHLY; CDR2 reads FYNNEI. Trimming took off 2 bases at V and 2 bases at J, with 3 bases between the two ends. The CDR3 length is 12 residues. The CDR3, as DNA: TGTGCCAGCAGTGAAACTAACACTGAAGCTTTCTTT. Amino acids: CASSETNTEAFF. Combining the CDR3 with reference TRBV2 and TRBJ1-1 gives the whole variable domain EPEVTQTPSHQVTQMGQEVILRCVPISNHLYFYWYRQILGQKVEFLVSFYNNEISEKSEIFDDQFSVERPDGSNFTLKIRSTKLEDSAMYFCASSETNTEAFFGQGTRLTVV.

This chain connects TRBV7-9 to TRBJ2-7; D not resolved. CDR3 size: 17 residues. Germline V gene data show CDR1 as SEHNR and CDR2 as FQNEAQ (reference sequence). V was clipped by 0 bases and J by 1 base, with 16 bases between them. The CDR3 DNA is TGTGCCAGCAGCTTAGCACAACTTAGACCAGGATCCTACGAGCAGTACTTC. Its translation is CASSLAQLRPGSYEQYF.

The V gene is TRBV4-1, the J gene TRBJ1-2, with 7 bases aligning to TRBD1. V lost 4 bases to trimming and J lost 5 bases; unmatched junction nucleotides: 13. Germline V gives CDR1 MGHRA, CDR2 YSYEKL. The CDR3 consists of 16 residues. DNA of the CDR3: TGCGCCAGCAGCCCATGGATAGGACAGGCGAAGTATGGCTACACCTTC. Translation gives CASSPWIGQAKYGYTF.

This clone was recorded once. The rearrangement links TRBV7-6 to TRBJ2-5; 8 nucleotides match TRBD1. The CDR3 has 13 amino acids. With V trimmed by 5 bases and J by 4 bases, 3 bases remained unmatched. CDR1 and CDR2 (germline): SGHVS, FNYEAQ. The CDR3 DNA reads TGTGCCAGCAGCCCGGACAGGGTAGAGACCCAGTACTTC. Its protein product is CASSPDRVETQYF.